This T cell receptor (beta chain) appears in the sequencing data of a study of control samples from healthy donors and cancer patients. Assay used: immunoSEQ multiplex PCR; TCRdb lists only in-frame clones, some missing. Altogether around 96,000 clones are present, 90% to 95% being singletons, with the ten largest covering approximately 7.9%. CDR1 MNHEY and CDR2 SMNVEV come from the germline V gene (reference sequence). Trimming took off 4 bases at V and 4 bases at J, with 29 bases between the two ends. The CDR3 is 20 amino acids. The chain carries TRBV27 and TRBJ2-1, with D possibly TRBD2 on 7 matching bases. What was sequenced was blood. This TCR was recovered from a man younger than 30 in good health. In nucleotides, the CDR3 is TGTGCCAGCAGTTCCACTATCCTTCGGACAGACTGGGGGGGATACAATGAGCAGTTCTTC. Amino acids: CASSSTILRTDWGGYNEQFF.